The 19 T cell receptor beta chains reported below all come from one sample, sequenced in a study of cytomegalovirus exposure and HLA in healthy donors. Libraries were prepared by immunoSEQ multiplex PCR; TCRdb keeps only in-frame clonotypes and omits some of them. The sample yields 150,000 or so clones, 86% seen once. Input material: PBMCs. Every receptor here comes from a man between 18 and 29 years old in good health and CMV-seropositive.

The chain combines TRBV19 with TRBJ2-2; possible D gene TRBD2, 7 bases. Per the germline V gene, CDR1 is LNHDA and CDR2 is SQIVND (reference sequence). The CDR3 length is 13 residues. Trimming took 7 bases from V and 6 from J, leaving 12 bases between them. DNA of the CDR3: TGTGCCAGTACGGGGGGCTGGTCCGGGGAGCTGTTTTTT. Protein sequence: CASTGGWSGELFF. Full variable domain (remainder filled in from reference TRBV19 and TRBJ2-2): DGGITQSPKYLFRKEGQNVTLSCEQNLNHDAMYWYRQDPGQGLRLIYYSQIVNDFQKGDIAEGYSVSREKKESFPLTVTSAQKNPTAFYLCASTGGWSGELFFGEGSRLTVL.

The chain recombines TRBV10-3 with TRBJ2-7; D is possibly TRBD1 (6 bases). Looked up from germline, CDR1 is ENHRY and CDR2 is SYGVKD. V gave up 1 base and J gave up 6 bases, with 10 bases separating them. The CDR3 has 13 residues. CDR3 sequence: CAISEWLGAEQYF. CDR3 bases: TGTGCCATCAGTGAGTGGTTGGGGGCCGAGCAGTACTTC.

V is TRBV6-5 and J is TRBJ2-7, with D unclear. V dropped 4 bases and J dropped 6 bases, with 10 bases sitting between them. The CDR3 is 12 amino acids. CDR1 and CDR2 (germline): MNHEY, SVGAGI. CDR3 residues: CASSSPLLEQYF. Here the CDR3 DNA reads TGTGCCAGCAGTTCCCCTCTCCTCGAGCAGTACTTC.

The chain links TRBV30 to TRBJ2-1; the D is unclear. Trimming left V 1 base short and J 3 bases short, with 13 bases between. CDR1 and CDR2 (germline): GTSNPN, SVGIG (reference sequence). The CDR3 extends over 15 amino acids. The chain's CDR3 is CAWSGHSHGYNEQFF. Written as DNA, the CDR3 is TGTGCCTGGAGTGGCCACTCCCACGGCTACAATGAGCAGTTCTTC.

This clone came up once. The chain uses TRBV4-3 and TRBJ2-7, with a tentative D call TRBD1 (5 bases). This CDR3 has 16 amino acids. The germline V gene has CDR1 LGHNA and CDR2 YSLEER. The V and J ends lost 2 bases and 5 bases respectively, with 19 bases between them. The CDR3 loop is CASSQLTARDRDEQYF. DNA of the CDR3: TGCGCCAGCAGCCAACTGACCGCCAGGGATCGGGACGAGCAGTACTTC.

In this sample, this clone turned up once. The chain combines TRBV6-1 with TRBJ2-7; 9 bases map to TRBD1. The length of the CDR3 is 13 residues. Germline-derived CDR1 and CDR2 are MNHNS and SASEGT. Trimming took 6 bases from V and 3 from J; bases not matched to a gene: 3. The CDR3: CASRNRGLYEQYF. The CDR3 DNA follows: TGTGCCAGCAGGAACAGGGGGCTCTACGAGCAGTACTTC.

The gene calls are TRBV14 and TRBJ2-7; the match to TRBD1 covers 8 bases. CDR3 length: 17 amino acids. Germline V gene sequence: CDR1 SGHDN, CDR2 FVKESK. V was clipped by 4 bases and J by 3 bases; unmatched bases: 14. This CDR3 reads CASSRLKTGAPNYEQYF. CDR3 coding DNA: TGTGCCAGCAGCCGGCTAAAGACAGGGGCTCCCAACTACGAGCAGTACTTC.

The V call is TRBV7-2, the J call TRBJ2-6, with a tentative D call TRBD1 (6 bases). V shed 5 bases and J shed 1 base, with 15 bases lying between them. The CDR3 contains 17 residues. CDR1 and CDR2 (germline): SGHTA, FQGNSA. The DNA of the CDR3 is TGTGCCAGCAGCCTCCGACAGGCCCCATCTGGGGCCAACGTCCTGACTTTC. It is translated as CASSLRQAPSGANVLTF.

The chain has TRBV4-3 and TRBJ1-2, with D possibly being TRBD1 (5 bases). The germline CDR1 and CDR2 sequences are LGHNA and YSLEER. The CDR3 covers 14 residues. The germline V and J ends were trimmed by 3 bases and 3 bases, with 11 bases remaining between them. The CDR3 is CASSQGGTDYGYTF. The CDR3 DNA reads as TGCGCCAGCAGCCAGGGAGGGACCGACTATGGCTACACCTTC.

The chain uses TRBV4-3 and TRBJ2-1; D not certain. The CDR3 spans 14 residues. V was trimmed by 2 bases and J by 4 bases, leaving 9 bases between them. Looked up from germline, CDR1 is LGHNA and CDR2 is YSLEER. The CDR3 loop reads CASSQRLVYNEQFF. DNA of the CDR3: TGCGCCAGCAGCCAAAGACTCGTGTACAATGAGCAGTTCTTC.

J is TRBJ2-3 and V is TRBV30; unclear D gene. V was pared by 1 base and J by 1 base, with 6 bases between. This CDR3 is built from 13 residues. Germline V gene lookup returns CDR1 GTSNPN and CDR2 SVGIG (reference sequence). CDR3 nucleotides: TGTGCCTGGAGTGCGCAGGGCACAGATACGCAGTATTTT. It yields the protein CAWSAQGTDTQYF.

This clone was recorded only once. The chain recombines TRBV19 with TRBJ1-2, with D maybe TRBD1 (5 bases). Trimming pared 7 bases from V and 0 bases from J, leaving 18 bases between. Germline-derived CDR1 and CDR2 are LNHDA and SQIVND (reference sequence). This CDR3 has 16 amino acids. CDR3 residues: CASIPPGGATNYGYTF. The CDR3 DNA reads as TGTGCCAGTATCCCCCCCGGCGGGGCCACTAACTATGGCTACACCTTC.

This chain joins TRBV7-2 and TRBJ2-1; TRBD1 is a possible D gene (5 bases). This CDR3 is built from 12 residues. Trimming left V 5 bases short and J 9 bases short, with 11 bases between. Per the germline V gene, CDR1 is SGHTA and CDR2 is FQGNSA. The CDR3, as DNA: TGTGCCAGCAGCCAGGGCATTGGTGAGCAGTTCTTC. Amino acids: CASSQGIGEQFF.

V gene TRBV30 combines with J gene TRBJ1-3; tentatively, D is TRBD1 (5 bases). The V end lost 5 bases, the J end lost 0 bases, and 8 bases lay between the germline ends. This CDR3 region has 13 residues. Germline values: CDR1 GTSNPN, CDR2 SVGIG (reference sequence). CDR3: CAWGAPSGNTIYF. The DNA of the CDR3 is TGTGCCTGGGGGGCCCCCTCTGGAAACACCATATATTTT.

This chain joins TRBV7-8 and TRBJ1-2, with 7 bases identical to TRBD1. There are 18 residues in the CDR3. V trimming: 5 bases; J trimming: 1 base; junction bases outside the gene matches: 16. CDR1 SGHVS and CDR2 FQNEAQ come from the germline V gene. The CDR3 region is CASSGSRGTDEFNYGYTF. Written as DNA, the CDR3 is TGTGCCAGCAGCGGAAGCAGGGGGACCGATGAGTTTAACTATGGCTACACCTTC.

The CDR3 loop is CASLTWTGRNTEAFF. The CDR3, as DNA: TGTGCCAGCCTGACCTGGACAGGAAGGAACACTGAAGCTTTCTTT. The chain links TRBV19 to TRBJ1-1; 7 bases match TRBD1. The CDR3 consists of 15 residues. V lost 9 bases to trimming and J lost 1 base; unmatched junction nucleotides: 11. Germline V gene lookup returns CDR1 LNHDA and CDR2 SQIVND (reference sequence).

The chain uses TRBV6-5 and TRBJ2-3; TRBD2 agrees at 8 bases. Per germline, CDR1 MNHEY and CDR2 SVGAGI. The CDR3 has 15 residues. With V trimmed by 4 bases and J by 2 bases, 5 bases remained unmatched. CDR3 bases: TGTGCCAGCAGTTCCCTAGCGGGCCACACAGATACGCAGTATTTT. This gives the protein CASSSLAGHTDTQYF.

The chain has TRBV27 and TRBJ1-5, with a possible D match to TRBD1 (5 bases). Germline V lookup: CDR1 MNHEY, CDR2 SMNVEV (reference sequence). The CDR3 runs 16 residues. The V gene lost 4 bases and the J gene lost 7 bases, with 20 bases spanning the gap. In DNA form, the CDR3 reads TGTGCCAGCAGTTCGCGGACCGGGGGAGGGGTGCAGCCCCAGCATTTT. The encoded protein is CASSSRTGGGVQPQHF.

This chain links TRBV9 with TRBJ1-2, with TRBD1 as a possible D gene (6 bases). The length of the CDR3 is 15 residues. V lost 3 bases and J 1 base, leaving 13 bases between the germline ends. Germline V gene lookup returns CDR1 SGDLS and CDR2 YYNGEE. CDR3 coding DNA: TGTGCCAGCAGCGCCCAGACAGGAGGTAACTATGGCTACACCTTC. This sequence encodes CASSAQTGGNYGYTF.